Each of the 11 T cell receptor beta chains below was sequenced from the same sample in a study of T cell responses to AZD1222 COVID-19 vaccine. Using immunoSEQ multiplex PCR, the repertoire was profiled, and TCRdb retains in-frame clones only, with some absent. In the table there are roughly 72,000 clones, more than 70% of which are singletons. This sample comprised peripheral blood, obtained 28 days after the second dose of the MenACWY control vaccine. The receptors were sampled from an adult who received the MenACWY meningococcal vaccine as a control.

The genes are TRBV3-1 (or the pseudogene TRBV3-2) and TRBJ1-5, with TRBD1 as a possible D gene (5 bases). Trimming stripped 0 bases from V and 3 bases from J, with 12 bases between. CDR3 size: 16 residues. Germline V gene sequence: CDR1 LGHDT, CDR2 YNNKEL (reference sequence). The CDR3 reads CASSQDAGDANQPQHF. The CDR3 DNA is TGTGCCAGCAGCCAAGATGCGGGGGATGCCAATCAGCCCCAGCATTTT.

This clone was counted a few times. This sequence joins TRBV6-4 and TRBJ2-3; 12 bases match TRBD2. Germline V gives CDR1 MRHNA, CDR2 SNTAGT. With V trimmed by 3 bases and J by 5 bases, 0 bases remained unmatched. CDR3 size: 14 residues. The DNA for the CDR3 is TGTGCCAGCAGTGAACTAGCGGGGGGAGATACGCAGTATTTT. Its protein product is CASSELAGGDTQYF.

This chain joins TRBV7-2 and TRBJ2-7; 12 nucleotides line up with TRBD1. The CDR3 has 15 amino acids. The V gene end was trimmed by 7 bases and the J gene end by 4 bases; junction bases not matched to a gene: 8. CDR1 and CDR2 from the germline V gene are SGHTA and FQGNSA. The CDR3 bases are TGTGCCAGCACCTCCGGGACAGGGGGCAGGTACGAGCAGTACTTC. Its translation is CASTSGTGGRYEQYF.

This clone came up once. The J gene is TRBJ1-5, the V gene TRBV7-2; 7 bases fit TRBD1. This CDR3 comprises 16 residues. Losses at the gene ends were 0 bases for V and 2 bases for J; bases not matched to a gene: 4. The germline V gene has CDR1 SGHTA and CDR2 FQGNSA. The CDR3 loop reads CASSLAQGTGNQPQHF. CDR3 in DNA: TGTGCCAGCAGCTTAGCACAGGGGACGGGCAATCAGCCCCAGCATTTT.

This clone was seen once. This chain connects TRBV4-3 to TRBJ1-4; TRBD1 agrees at 8 bases. Trimming removed 1 base from V and 5 bases from J; junction bases left unmatched: 3. This CDR3 spans 15 amino acids. Germline-derived CDR1 and CDR2 are LGHNA and YSLEER. CDR3 DNA: TGCGCCAGCAGCCAAGTAACAGGGGGGAATGAAAAACTGTTTTTT. Its protein product is CASSQVTGGNEKLFF.

The gene calls are TRBV6-1 and TRBJ1-2; D is undetermined. The CDR3 is made up of 11 amino acids. V gave up 2 bases and J gave up 7 bases, with 5 bases separating them. CDR1 and CDR2 from the germline V gene are MNHNS and SASEGT. CDR3 in DNA: TGTGCCAGCAGTGAAACGGGTGGCTACACCTTC. Amino acid sequence: CASSETGGYTF.

V usage is TRBV29-1 and J usage is TRBJ2-5; D is possibly TRBD1 or TRBD2 (6 bases each). This CDR3 is 13 amino acids long. Germline-derived CDR1 and CDR2 are SQVTM and ANQGSEA. The V end lost 1 base, the J end lost 5 bases, and 11 bases lay between the germline ends. The CDR3 coding sequence is TGCAGCGTTGAAGTCTCCGGGGGCGAGACCCAGTACTTC. The encoded protein is CSVEVSGGETQYF.

J is TRBJ2-3 and V is TRBV11-2, with D possibly called TRBD1 or TRBD2 (6 bases each). Trimming removed 3 bases from V and 3 bases from J, with 19 bases in between. This CDR3 region has 17 residues. Looked up from germline, CDR1 is SGHAT and CDR2 is FQNNGV. The CDR3 region is CASSFIGGQVKTDTQYF. Here the CDR3 DNA reads TGTGCCAGCAGCTTTATTGGGGGGCAAGTGAAAACAGATACGCAGTATTTT.

This clone has only a few counts. The chain links TRBV5-1 to TRBJ1-4; D is perhaps TRBD1 (5 bases). Looked up from germline, CDR1 is SGHRS and CDR2 is YFSETQ. The CDR3 has 14 residues. The ends were cut back, 1 base at V and 6 bases at J, with 10 bases in the middle. The chain's CDR3 is CASSLSGTYEKLFF. DNA of the CDR3: TGCGCCAGCAGCTTGTCAGGGACCTATGAAAAACTGTTTTTT.

The chain couples TRBV4-3 to TRBJ1-5; 10 nucleotides line up with TRBD1. Trimming cost V 4 bases and J 7 bases; bases outside gene matches: 1. The length of the CDR3 is 13 residues. The V gene's germline CDR1 is LGHNA and CDR2 YSLEER. The CDR3 loop is CASSRDRGQPQHF. CDR3 in DNA: TGCGCCAGCAGCCGGGACAGGGGACAGCCCCAGCATTTT.

The chain employs TRBV19 and TRBJ2-2; maybe TRBD2 (6 bases). V dropped 3 bases and J dropped 3 bases, with 17 bases sitting between them. The CDR3 is 17 amino acids. Looked up from germline, CDR1 is LNHDA and CDR2 is SQIVND (reference sequence). The DNA for the CDR3 is TGTGCCAGTAGTATTCTGGCGGGGCCCTCGGACACCGGGGAGCTGTTTTTT. As protein: CASSILAGPSDTGELFF.